This T cell receptor (beta chain) was observed in a study of blood T cell repertoires in COVID-19. For the study at large: From T cells, B-cell-depleted T cells, or PBMCs came the material, which was cDNA or gDNA.

Germline trimming cut 5 bases from V and 8 bases from J; bases unmatched to any gene: 9. Germline assignment: CDR1 SGHTA and CDR2 FQGNSA. The CDR3 loop spans 14 amino acids. This clone occurred once. Seattle's cohort entered during active infection and was followed longitudinally. In the authors' workflow: The authors estimated nucleated cell counts from reference gene primer amplification. This table comes from immunoSEQ multiplex PCR, and its TCRdb copy is limited to in-frame clones, with some not included. V and J calls and clone size come straight from that table; D and trimming were deduced from the DNA. The profile shows about 260,000 clones, more than 70% of them singletons.

The chain links TRBV7-2 to TRBJ1-2; 9 bases are shared with TRBD1. The sequence was collected from a woman in her 30s with COVID-19, enrolled during active disease. Sequencing was carried out using peripheral blood. In nucleotides, the CDR3 is TGTGCCAGCAGCCCCGGGACAGGGCCCCGGGGCTACACCTTC. Protein: CASSPGTGPRGYTF.